This T cell receptor (beta chain) was found in a study of T cells after yellow fever vaccination. About the study: Researchers used SMART-Seq v4 Ultra Low Input to prepare fractions that had low cell numbers. General study points: CD4 and CD8 compartments shared a small share of clonotypes.

There are many counts of this clonotype. Antigen: not known. The CDR3 length is 10 residues. The germline V and J ends were trimmed by 3 bases and 8 bases, with 3 bases remaining between them. Per germline, CDR1 ENHRY and CDR2 SYGVKD. The 5'RACE template-switching step produced TCR cDNA and added a universal primer site and UMIs. MiXCR, run by TCRdb on the 5' RACE reads, gives a single entry per CDR3 protein. The table has a few hundred thousand distinct CDR3 sequences, around a sixth seen once. Material: PBMCs, obtained about 5 days after the first yellow fever vaccination. The receptor was isolated from a man aged 18 to 29 who received the YFV17D yellow fever vaccine. The rearrangement links TRBV10-3 to TRBJ2-3; no clear D. The CDR3 DNA reads as TGTGCCATCAGTGACAGTACGCAGTATTTT. Encoded protein: CAISDSTQYF.